This T cell receptor beta chain comes out of a study of response to subunit inactivated influenza vaccine. In the case of this clonotype: Its specificity is unknown.

Findings and caveats of the study: Few additional T cells are recruited per seasonal influenza vaccination, authors suggested.

TCRdb called the RT-PCR reads again in MiXCR, with one record for every CDR3 protein. This repertoire shows hundreds of thousands of distinct CDR3 sequences, 12% found once; its top ten account for about 10%. Sequenced material: PBMCs from blood, taken on the day of vaccination. This sequence originates from a man aged 50 to 59 who received an inactivated influenza vaccine.

The CDR3 nucleotides are TGTGCCAGCAGTTTATTTTTGGGCACAGCCTACGAGCAGTACTTC. Residues: CASSLFLGTAYEQYF. This chain links TRBV28 with TRBJ2-7; no clear D gene. CDR3 size: 15 residues. The germline gives CDR1 MDHEN, CDR2 SYDVKM. Trimming stripped 1 base from V and 2 bases from J, with 12 bases between.